This entry describes one TCR beta chain. The method was immunoSEQ multiplex PCR; TCRdb's version includes in-frame clones alone and lacks a portion of them. The profile covers approximately 13,000 clones, with about 65% appearing a single time and 2% to 2.5% taken by the ten largest. The entry originates in a study of neoadjuvant anti-PD-1 for oral cavity cancer. On the study more broadly: Patients without progression received a fourth nivolumab dose around day 43, then surgical resection on days 50-56.

Looked up from germline, CDR1 is MDHEN and CDR2 is SYDVKM. This CDR3 is built from 15 residues. Trimming took off 6 bases at V and 1 base at J, with 16 bases between the two ends. This TCR was recovered from a person aged 35 to 85 with oral cavity squamous cell carcinoma. The material was PBMCs, obtained before nivolumab (anti-PD-1) treatment. The chain couples TRBV28 to TRBJ2-7; D may be TRBD2 (6 bases). CDR3 region: CASSRRGGISYEQYF. The DNA for the CDR3 is TGTGCCAGCAGCCGAAGGGGCGGGATTTCCTACGAGCAGTACTTC.